This T cell receptor beta chain was documented in a study of blood T cell repertoires in COVID-19 (dated by TCRdb to about 2020). Turning to the overall study: Samples covering the acute and convalescent phases of COVID-19 were provided by collaborators in the United States, Italy and Spain. The prospective study material was composed of cDNA or gDNA derived from T cells, B-cell-depleted T cells, or PBMCs. Subjects who had been exposed to COVID-19, were actively infected with it, or had recovered from it provided the deeply sampled blood TCRbeta repertoires that made up the dataset. A freely available public database, intended as a resource for researchers studying the immune response to SARS-CoV-2, is where the repertoires were released. The samples were drawn from the first 160 participants of the ongoing ImmuneRACE study and from 1,200 or so subjects provided by 6 global collaborators. The sample metadata nearly always contained a de-identified subject ID, COVID-19 status, age in years and sex. Where available, HLA class I and class II types were obtained from metadata supplied by the sample provider rather than from assay-based typing.

Results the study describes overall, beyond this receptor: Clinical and demographic metadata were provided uncurated, with the amount varying by source and participant.

Worth noting for this clone: The antigen this receptor binds is unknown. Nothing much larger sits one base from this clone, and base qualities are not available.

From the germline V gene (reference sequence), CDR1 is SGHAT and CDR2 is FQDESV. Cut back by 1 base and 2 bases, the V and J ends lie 9 bases apart. The CDR3 starts with the cysteine, ends with the phenylalanine, and has 15 residues. The DNA shown is the 45-base CDR3, in frame from base 1. Each collaborating institution followed its own protocols to collect whole blood in K2EDTA tubes. For TCRbeta analysis, collaborator samples were shipped as frozen whole blood, as isolated PBMCs, or as DNA extracted from either sample type. TCRbeta CDR3 regions were amplified from genomic DNA by means of the immunoSEQ Assay, a bias-controlled multiplex PCR. In the original analysis: Within the assay, amplification of reference gene primers was used to estimate how many nucleated cells each sample contained. To quantify the absolute abundance of each unique TCRbeta CDR3 rearrangement, sequence reads were collapsed and filtered. For each sample, productive Simpson clonality was calculated as the square root of Simpson's diversity index across productive rearrangements. What TCRdb holds here is the immuneACCESS table cut down to in-frame rearrangements. Part of the clones is not present; checked against another copy, under half of the missing clones reflect an unresolved V gene, and the others are unexplained. D and trimming were read from the DNA, whereas the V and J calls and clone size are those reported in that table. The sample table shows 35,000 to 50,000 clones, and about 89% are seen once. Together, the top ten hold around 16% of the sample.

This sequence uses TRBV11-1 and TRBJ2-1; the D gene is perhaps TRBD2, on 7 matching bases. The sequenced sample consisted of peripheral blood. This sequence was found in a man aged 70-80 years with active COVID-19. The CDR3 region: CASSLVGGPYNEQFF. The DNA sequence reads TGTGCCAGCAGCTTAGTCGGGGGGCCCTACAATGAGCAGTTCTTC.